A single sample is the source of the 7 T cell receptor beta chains below, sequenced in a study of CD8+ T cells in alopecia areata. RNA, once extracted, was reverse transcribed into cDNA for use as the sequencing template. Clones were read by immunoSEQ multiplex PCR, and TCRdb kept only the in-frame ones, dropping some. The table has hundreds of thousands of clones, 67% seen once. This sample comprised CD4+ T cells sorted from blood, obtained at week 0. The receptors originated from a human donor with alopecia areata.

The chain uses TRBV30 and TRBJ1-5; D is possibly TRBD1 (5 bases). This CDR3 comprises 14 residues. Germline V gene sequence: CDR1 GTSNPN, CDR2 SVGIG (reference sequence). Trimming cost V 1 base and J 7 bases, with 14 bases left between them. This CDR3 reads CAWSADSASQPQHF. The CDR3 DNA follows: TGTGCCTGGAGTGCCGACAGTGCTTCGCAGCCCCAGCATTTT. The full variable domain, completed using reference TRBV30 and TRBJ1-5, is SQTIHQWPATLVQPVGSPLSLECTVEGTSNPNLYWYRQAAGRGLQLLFYSVGIGQISSEVPQNLSASRPQDRQFILSSKKLLLSDSGFYLCAWSADSASQPQHFGDGTRLSIL.

This sequence joins TRBV29-1 and TRBJ1-1; 7 bases fit TRBD1. The V and J ends lost 6 bases and 1 base, in that order; junction bases with no gene match: 8. Germline V gene data show CDR1 as SQVTM and CDR2 as ANQGSEA. This CDR3 has 14 residues. CDR3 region: CSVGVSGGNTEAFF. The DNA for the CDR3 is TGCAGCGTAGGTGTTTCAGGGGGGAACACTGAAGCTTTCTTT. Full variable domain (remainder filled in from reference TRBV29-1 and TRBJ1-1): SAVISQKPSRDICQRGTSLTIQCQVDSQVTMMFWYRQQPGQSLTLIATANQGSEATYESGFVIDKFPISRPNLTFSTLTVSNMSPEDSSIYLCSVGVSGGNTEAFFGQGTRLTVV.

The chain has TRBV9 and TRBJ2-3, with D possibly matching TRBD2 (5 bases). CDR1 is SGDLS and CDR2 is YYNGEE in the germline V gene. V shed 0 bases and J shed 1 base, with 12 bases lying between them. This CDR3 is built from 16 residues. Here the CDR3 DNA reads TGTGCCAGCAGCGTAGAGGTAGGGAGTGGCACAGATACGCAGTATTTT. Protein: CASSVEVGSGTDTQYF.

The chain is built from TRBV25-1 and TRBJ2-7, with D possibly TRBD2 on 6 matching bases. Per germline, CDR1 MGHDK and CDR2 SYGVNS. V lost 4 bases, J lost 0 bases, and 10 bases lay in between. The CDR3 spans 14 residues. The CDR3 nucleotides read TGTGCCAGCAGTGCCCGCGGGACCTCCTACGAGCAGTACTTC. The encoded protein is CASSARGTSYEQYF.

The V and J genes are TRBV15 and TRBJ1-1; D call uncertain. Germline assignment: CDR1 LNHNV and CDR2 YYDKDF (reference sequence). Trimming pared 1 base from V and 1 base from J, leaving 10 bases between. The CDR3 length is 15 residues. Written as DNA, the CDR3 is TGTGCCACCAGCAGAGTACCTCTATCGAACACTGAAGCTTTCTTT. This gives the protein CATSRVPLSNTEAFF.

V is TRBV18 and J is TRBJ1-1; D is unresolved. The germline V gene has CDR1 KGHSH and CDR2 LQKENI. This CDR3 is built from 14 residues. V was shortened by 3 bases and J by 1 base, with 9 bases between the two germline ends. The CDR3 here is CASSPGPTNTEAFF. DNA of the CDR3: TGTGCCAGCTCACCGGGCCCGACGAACACTGAAGCTTTCTTT.

The chain recombines TRBV15 with TRBJ1-4; perhaps TRBD1 as D (5 bases). The CDR3 contains 15 residues. Germline V gene data show CDR1 as LNHNV and CDR2 as YYDKDF (reference sequence). Trimming removed 3 bases at V and 7 bases at J, with 15 bases between. The CDR3 DNA follows: TGTGCCACCAGCAGTGCAGGGTGGGGGGGTGAAAAACTGTTTTTT. As protein: CATSSAGWGGEKLFF.